This TCR beta chain was observed in a study of blood T cell repertoires in COVID-19. Study-level information: Italy, Spain and the United States were the sources of the convalescent and acute COVID-19 samples. PBMCs, B-cell-depleted T cells, or T cells were the source of the cDNA or gDNA that made up the material.

The trim removed 5 bases at V and 3 bases at J, leaving 6 bases unmatched. Germline V gene sequence: CDR1 MNHEY, CDR2 SVGEGT. The length of the CDR3 is 14 residues. Libraries were prepared by immunoSEQ multiplex PCR; TCRdb keeps only in-frame clonotypes and omits some of them. The sample contains about 200,000 clones, approximately 86% of which appear only once. This TCR was recovered from a woman in her 50s with COVID-19, enrolled during active disease. The chain links TRBV6-2 or TRBV6-3 to TRBJ1-2, with 7 bases lining up with TRBD1. Sequenced: peripheral blood. Here the CDR3 reads CASSPTGLYYGYTF. The DNA for the CDR3 is TGTGCCAGCAGTCCGACAGGGCTGTACTATGGCTACACCTTC.